This note documents a single T cell receptor beta chain sequence. The antigen is not known. The CDR3 consists of 16 residues. The germline CDR1 and CDR2 sequences are SGHNT and YYREEE (reference sequence). The V segment lost 0 bases and the J segment 5 bases; nucleotides outside the gene matches: 7. PCR amplification relied on 60 Vbeta primers (plus 13 Jbeta primers). Data came from immunoSEQ multiplex PCR; TCRdb stores just in-frame clones and leaves some out. The table lists about 160,000 clones, 70% to 80% of them singletons. This record comes from a study of cytomegalovirus exposure and HLA in healthy donors. At the level of the study: Out of 398 genotyped donors, roughly 80% belonged to the Caucasian-associated ancestry cluster. Whole-study findings and limits: A later analysis revealed that TCR association rates differed between HLA loci, peaking at DRB1 and bottoming out at HLA-C.

Source material: PBMCs. This receptor was taken from a man aged 40-49 years in good health and CMV-seronegative. The chain uses TRBV5-4 and TRBJ2-2, with 7 bases identical to TRBD2. The CDR3 is CASSLDGGSGTGELFF. CDR3 DNA: TGTGCCAGCAGCTTGGACGGGGGGTCCGGGACCGGGGAGCTGTTTTTT.